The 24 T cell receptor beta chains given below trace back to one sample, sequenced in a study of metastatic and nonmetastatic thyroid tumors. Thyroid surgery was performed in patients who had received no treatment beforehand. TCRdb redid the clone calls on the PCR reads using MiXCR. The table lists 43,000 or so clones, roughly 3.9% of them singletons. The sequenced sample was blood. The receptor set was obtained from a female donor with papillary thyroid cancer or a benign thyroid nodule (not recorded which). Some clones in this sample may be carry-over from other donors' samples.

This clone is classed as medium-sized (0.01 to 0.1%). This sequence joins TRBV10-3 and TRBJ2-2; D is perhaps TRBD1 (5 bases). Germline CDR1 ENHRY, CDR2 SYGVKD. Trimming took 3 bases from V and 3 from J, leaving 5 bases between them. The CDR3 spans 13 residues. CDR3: CAISDRDTGELFF. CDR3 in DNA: TGTGCCATCAGTGACAGGGACACCGGGGAGCTGTTTTTT.

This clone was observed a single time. CDR3 loop: CASSFPGQVDTEAFF. In nucleotides, the CDR3 is TGTGCCAGCAGTTTCCCCGGACAGGTCGACACTGAAGCTTTCTTT. The chain has TRBV6-2 or TRBV6-3 and TRBJ1-1; 7 nucleotides agree with TRBD1. The length of the CDR3 is 15 residues. V shed 4 bases and J 3 bases; nucleotides not matched to a gene: 8. The germline V gene has CDR1 MNHEY and CDR2 SVGEGT.

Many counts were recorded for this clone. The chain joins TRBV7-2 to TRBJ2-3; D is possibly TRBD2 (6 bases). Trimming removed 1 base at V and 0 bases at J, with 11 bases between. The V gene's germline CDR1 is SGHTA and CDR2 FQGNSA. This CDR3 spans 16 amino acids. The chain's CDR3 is CASSLVGGTSTDTQYF. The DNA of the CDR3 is TGTGCCAGCAGCTTAGTTGGCGGGACTAGCACAGATACGCAGTATTTT. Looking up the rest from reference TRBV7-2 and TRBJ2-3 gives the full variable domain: GAGVSQSPSNKVTEKGKDVELRCDPISGHTALYWYRQSLGQGLEFLIYFQGNSAPDKSGLPSDRFSAERTGGSVSTLTIQRTQQEDSAVYLCASSLVGGTSTDTQYFGPGTRLTVL.

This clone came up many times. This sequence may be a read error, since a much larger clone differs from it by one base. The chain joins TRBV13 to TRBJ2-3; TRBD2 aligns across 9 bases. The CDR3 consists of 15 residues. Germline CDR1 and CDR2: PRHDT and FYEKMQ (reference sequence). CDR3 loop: CASSPGLADTGTQYF. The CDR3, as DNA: TGTGCCAGCAGCCCGGGACTAGCCGACACAGGTACGCAGTATTTT.

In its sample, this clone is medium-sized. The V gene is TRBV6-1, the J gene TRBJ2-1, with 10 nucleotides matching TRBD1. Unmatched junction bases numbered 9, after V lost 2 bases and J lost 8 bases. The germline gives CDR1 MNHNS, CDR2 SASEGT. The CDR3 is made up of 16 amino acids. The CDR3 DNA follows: TGTGCCAGCAGTGAATATGCCGGGACAGGGGTCGATGAGCAGTTCTTC. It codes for CASSEYAGTGVDEQFF.

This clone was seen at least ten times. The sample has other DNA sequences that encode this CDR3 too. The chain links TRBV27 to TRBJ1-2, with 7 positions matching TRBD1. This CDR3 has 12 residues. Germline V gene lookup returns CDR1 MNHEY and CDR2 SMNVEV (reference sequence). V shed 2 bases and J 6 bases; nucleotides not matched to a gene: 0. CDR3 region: CASSLTGDGYTF. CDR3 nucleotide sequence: TGTGCCAGCAGTTTAACAGGGGATGGCTACACCTTC.

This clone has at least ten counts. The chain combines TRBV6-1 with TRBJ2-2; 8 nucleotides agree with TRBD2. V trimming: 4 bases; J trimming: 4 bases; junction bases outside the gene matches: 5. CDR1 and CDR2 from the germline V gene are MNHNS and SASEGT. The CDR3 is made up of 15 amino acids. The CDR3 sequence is CASSASLAVTGELFF. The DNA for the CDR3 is TGTGCCAGCAGTGCCTCACTAGCGGTCACCGGGGAGCTGTTTTTT.

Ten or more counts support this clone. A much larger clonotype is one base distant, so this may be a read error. The CDR3 nucleotides read TGCAGTGCTAGAGGCAGGGAGGAGACTGAAGCTTTCTTT. This sequence encodes CSARGREETEAFF. The V and J genes are TRBV20-1 and TRBJ1-1; D is perhaps TRBD1 (5 bases). This CDR3 is built from 13 residues. Trimming left V 1 base short and J 5 bases short, with 11 bases between. From germline, CDR1 is DFQATT and CDR2 SNEGSKA (reference sequence).

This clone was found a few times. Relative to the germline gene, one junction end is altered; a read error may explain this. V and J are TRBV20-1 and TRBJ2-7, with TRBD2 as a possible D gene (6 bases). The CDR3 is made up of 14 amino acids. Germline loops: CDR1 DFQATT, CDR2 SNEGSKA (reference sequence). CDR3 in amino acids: CSARDLREEYEQHF. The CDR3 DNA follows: TGCAGTGCTAGAGACCTCAGGGAGGAATACGAGCAGCACTTC.

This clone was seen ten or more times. CDR3 sequence reads: CASRFGQGARLGSNQPQHF. The CDR3 nucleotides are TGTGCCAGCAGATTCGGACAGGGGGCGAGATTGGGTAGCAATCAGCCCCAGCATTTT. V and J are TRBV6-2 or TRBV6-3 and TRBJ1-5; 11 bases fit TRBD1. Germline trimming cut 6 bases from V and 0 bases from J; bases unmatched to any gene: 13. In germline, CDR1 is MNHEY, CDR2 SVGEGT. This CDR3 is 19 amino acids long.

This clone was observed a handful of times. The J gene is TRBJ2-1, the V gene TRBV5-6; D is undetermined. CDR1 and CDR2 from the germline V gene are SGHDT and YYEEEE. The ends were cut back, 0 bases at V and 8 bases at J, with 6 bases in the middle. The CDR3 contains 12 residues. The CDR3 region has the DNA TGTGCCAGCAGCTTGGGGATCCATGAGCAGTTCTTC. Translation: CASSLGIHEQFF.

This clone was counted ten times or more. CDR3 amino acids: CASSLTGTGMEQYF. The CDR3 region has the DNA TGTGCCAGTAGTCTTACCGGGACAGGGATGGAGCAGTACTTC. The rearrangement joins TRBV19 to TRBJ2-7; TRBD1 agrees at 9 bases. Germline values: CDR1 LNHDA, CDR2 SQIVND (reference sequence). The CDR3 runs 14 residues. J was trimmed by 7 bases and V by 5 bases; bases with no gene match: 9.

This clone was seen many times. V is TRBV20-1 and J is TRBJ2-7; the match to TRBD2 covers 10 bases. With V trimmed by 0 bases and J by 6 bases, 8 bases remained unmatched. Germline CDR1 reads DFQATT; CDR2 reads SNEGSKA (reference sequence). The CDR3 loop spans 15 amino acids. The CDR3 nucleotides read TGCAGTGCTAGAGACGGCGGGCTAGCGGGAGTCGAGCAGTACTTC. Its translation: CSARDGGLAGVEQYF.

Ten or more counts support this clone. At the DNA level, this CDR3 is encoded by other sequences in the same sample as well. This CDR3 reads CASSATSGGTDTQYF. The CDR3 DNA reads as TGTGCCAGCAGCGCAACCAGCGGGGGCACAGATACGCAGTATTTT. The V call is TRBV9, the J call TRBJ2-3; 7 bases agree with TRBD2. This CDR3 has 15 residues. Germline CDR1 reads SGDLS; CDR2 reads YYNGEE. V dropped 3 bases and J dropped 1; count of bases not matched to a gene: 5.

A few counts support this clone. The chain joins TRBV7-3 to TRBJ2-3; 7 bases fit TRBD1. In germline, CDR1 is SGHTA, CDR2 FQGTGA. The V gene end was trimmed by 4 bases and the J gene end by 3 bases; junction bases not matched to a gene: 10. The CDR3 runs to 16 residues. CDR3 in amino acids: CASSSAFEGQTDTQYF. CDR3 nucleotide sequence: TGTGCCAGCAGCTCCGCCTTCGAGGGACAGACAGATACGCAGTATTTT.

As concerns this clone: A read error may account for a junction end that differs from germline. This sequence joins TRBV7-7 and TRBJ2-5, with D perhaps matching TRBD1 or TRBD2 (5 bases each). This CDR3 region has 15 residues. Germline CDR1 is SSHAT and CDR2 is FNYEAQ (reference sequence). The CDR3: CASSKVWGLGQTQYF. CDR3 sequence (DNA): TGTGCTAGCAGCAAGGTCTGGGGGTTAGGGCAGACCCAGTACTTC. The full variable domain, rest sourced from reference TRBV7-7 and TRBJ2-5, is GAGVSQSPRYKVTKRGQDVTLRCDPISSHATLYWYQQALGQGPEFLTYFNYEAQPDKSGLPSDRFSAERPEGSISTLTIQRTEQRDSAMYRCASSKVWGLGQTQYFGPGTRLLVL.

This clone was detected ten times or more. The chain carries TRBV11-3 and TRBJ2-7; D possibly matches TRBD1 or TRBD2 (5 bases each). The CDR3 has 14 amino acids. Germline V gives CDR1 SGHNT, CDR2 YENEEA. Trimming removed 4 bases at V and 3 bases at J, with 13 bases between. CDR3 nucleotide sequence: TGTGCCAGCAGCTCCCGGGACGGATACTACGAGCAGTACTTC. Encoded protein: CASSSRDGYYEQYF.

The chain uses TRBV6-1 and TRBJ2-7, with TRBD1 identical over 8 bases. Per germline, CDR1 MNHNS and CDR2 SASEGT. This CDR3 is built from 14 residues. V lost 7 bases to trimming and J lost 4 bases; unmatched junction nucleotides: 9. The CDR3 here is CASTITGGKYEQYF. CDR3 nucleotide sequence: TGTGCCAGCACCATTACAGGGGGGAAGTACGAGCAGTACTTC.

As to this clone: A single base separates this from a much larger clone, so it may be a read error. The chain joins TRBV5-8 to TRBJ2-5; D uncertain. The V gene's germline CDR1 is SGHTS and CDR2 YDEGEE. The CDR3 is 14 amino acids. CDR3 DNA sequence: TGTGCCAGCAAACCACCTGGGTACCAACAGACCCAGTACTTC. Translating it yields CASKPPGYQQTQYF. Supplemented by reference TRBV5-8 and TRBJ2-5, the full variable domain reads EAGVTQSPTHLIKTRGQQATLRCSPISGHTSVYWYQQALGLGLQFLLWYDEGEERNRGNFPPRFSGRQFPNYSSELNVNALELEDSALYLCASKPPGYQQTQYFGPGTRLLVL.

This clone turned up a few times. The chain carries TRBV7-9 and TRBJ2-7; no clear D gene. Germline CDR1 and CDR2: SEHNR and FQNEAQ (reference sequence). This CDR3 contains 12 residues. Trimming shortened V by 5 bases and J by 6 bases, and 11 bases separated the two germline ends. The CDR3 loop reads CASSPQGSEQYF. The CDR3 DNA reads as TGTGCCAGCAGCCCCCAAGGTTCCGAGCAGTACTTC.

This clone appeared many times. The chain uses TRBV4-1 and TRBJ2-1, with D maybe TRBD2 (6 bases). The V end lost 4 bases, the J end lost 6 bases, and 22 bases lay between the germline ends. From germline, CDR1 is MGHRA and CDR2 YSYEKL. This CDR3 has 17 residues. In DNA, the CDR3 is TGCGCCAGCAGCCCTGGAGGGGTGGGTCAAGTAGGCAATGAGCAGTTCTTC. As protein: CASSPGGVGQVGNEQFF.

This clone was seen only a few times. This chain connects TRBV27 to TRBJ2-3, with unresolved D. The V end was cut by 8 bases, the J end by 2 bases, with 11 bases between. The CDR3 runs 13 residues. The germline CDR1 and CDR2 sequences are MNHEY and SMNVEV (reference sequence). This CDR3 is CASWAENTDTQYF. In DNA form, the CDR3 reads TGTGCCAGCTGGGCAGAGAACACAGATACGCAGTATTTT.

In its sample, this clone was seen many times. Here the CDR3 DNA reads TGTGCCAGCAGTTACTCTGAAGGTCACACTGAAGCTTTCTTT. This translates into CASSYSEGHTEAFF. This sequence joins TRBV6-5 and TRBJ1-1; D gene uncertain. The CDR3 runs to 14 residues. The germline V gene has CDR1 MNHEY and CDR2 SVGAGI. Trimming took 0 bases from V and 3 from J, leaving 8 bases between them.

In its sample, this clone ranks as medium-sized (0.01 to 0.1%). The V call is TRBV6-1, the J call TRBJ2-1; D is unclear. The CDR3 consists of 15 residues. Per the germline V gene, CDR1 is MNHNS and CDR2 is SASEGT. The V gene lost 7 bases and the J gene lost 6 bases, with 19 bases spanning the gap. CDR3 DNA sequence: TGTGCCAGCACAGGACGACCAACAATCACCAATGAGCAGTTCTTC. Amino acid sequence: CASTGRPTITNEQFF.